This is a list of T cell receptor beta chains from one sample in a study of early T cells in non-severe SARS-CoV-2 infection. MiXCR was run by TCRdb on the 5' RACE reads, yielding one entry per CDR3 protein. Of more than 65,000 distinct CDR3 sequences in the sample, around 13% were seen once. The sequenced material came from whole blood. These receptors were obtained from an adult who was a healthcare worker with PCR-confirmed SARS-CoV-2 infection or an uninfected control (not recorded which). Each CDR3 is given with its conserved first and last residue. Each record gives: J gene, V gene, clone size, D gene, CDR3 protein, CDR3 DNA. The D gene is left open where the match is weak. The size field is filled for only some rows; it gives once, few, many or a size class.

J: TRBJ2-7
V: TRBV28
size: many
D: NA
CDR3: CASSEASYSHEQYF
DNA: TGTGCCAGCAGTGAGGCTAGCTATTCCCACGAGCAGTACTTC

J: TRBJ1-4
V: TRBV20-1
size: many
D: NA
CDR3: CSARDRGQLEKLFF
DNA: TGCAGTGCTAGAGATCGTGGACAGTTAGAAAAACTGTTTTTT

J: TRBJ2-1
V: TRBV12-3/TRBV12-4
size: many
D: TRBD1
CDR3: CASSFRGRVPYNEQFF
DNA: TGTGCCAGCAGTTTCAGGGGGCGCGTCCCCTACAATGAGCAGTTCTTC

J: TRBJ2-5
V: TRBV6-5
size: NA
D: NA
CDR3: CASSPLYGGQETQYF
DNA: TGTGCCAGCAGCCCTCTTTACGGGGGCCAAGAGACCCAGTACTTC

J: TRBJ2-7
V: TRBV12-3/TRBV12-4
size: many
D: NA
CDR3: CASSSSRRATALGYEQYF
DNA: TGTGCCAGCAGCTCGTCCCGCCGCGCGACAGCGCTTGGGTACGAGCAGTACTTC

J: TRBJ1-1
V: TRBV10-3
size: NA
D: TRBD1
CDR3: CAISLGQGEAFF
DNA: TGTGCCATCTCTCTTGGACAGGGCGAAGCTTTCTTT

J: TRBJ1-5
V: TRBV7-2
size: many
D: NA
CDR3: CASSLWAGGPSNQPQHF
DNA: TGTGCCAGCAGCTTATGGGCGGGGGGCCCTAGCAATCAGCCCCAGCATTTT

J: TRBJ2-5
V: TRBV4-3
size: many
D: TRBD2
CDR3: CASSQRGAGEETQYF
DNA: TGCGCCAGCAGCCAACGCGGGGCGGGAGAAGAGACCCAGTACTTC

J: TRBJ2-1
V: TRBV29-1
size: few
D: NA
CDR3: CSVEYGTGEQFF
DNA: TGCAGCGTTGAATACGGTACGGGTGAGCAGTTCTTC

J: TRBJ2-1
V: TRBV20-1
size: many
D: NA
CDR3: CSASRGAFPEFF
DNA: TGCAGTGCTTCCCGGGGCGCTTTCCCGGAGTTCTTC

J: TRBJ2-1
V: TRBV3-1
size: NA
D: NA
CDR3: CASSLGLYNGQFF
DNA: TGTGCCAGCAGTCTCGGACTATACAATGGGCAGTTCTTC

J: TRBJ2-1
V: TRBV20-1
size: many
D: TRBD2
CDR3: CSAVAGGRVEQFF
DNA: TGCAGTGCTGTAGCGGGAGGGCGAGTTGAGCAGTTCTTC

J: TRBJ1-1
V: TRBV7-9
size: many
D: NA
CDR3: CARGGFGDTEAFF
DNA: TGTGCCCGTGGGGGCTTTGGCGACACTGAAGCTTTCTTT

J: TRBJ2-7
V: TRBV6-5
size: many
D: NA
CDR3: CASSYGGVSHEQYF
DNA: TGTGCCAGCAGCTACGGAGGGGTGAGCCACGAGCAGTACTTC

J: TRBJ2-2
V: TRBV7-2
size: few
D: NA
CDR3: CASSLRVSTGELFF
DNA: TGTGCCAGCAGCCTCAGGGTATCCACAGGGGAGCTGTTTTTT

J: TRBJ1-2
V: TRBV12-3/TRBV12-4
size: many
D: NA
CDR3: CASSSKVSSYYGYTF
DNA: TGTGCCAGCAGTTCGAAGGTCTCCTCCTATTATGGCTACACCTTC

J: TRBJ2-1
V: TRBV28
size: many
D: NA
CDR3: CASSPPGLGDPEQFF
DNA: TGTGCCAGCAGCCCCCCGGGACTTGGGGACCCTGAGCAGTTCTTC

J: TRBJ2-2
V: TRBV27
size: many
D: NA
CDR3: CASSLGVTANTGELFF
DNA: TGTGCCAGCAGTTTAGGTGTGACAGCTAACACCGGGGAGCTGTTTTTT

J: TRBJ2-6
V: TRBV5-1
size: many
D: NA
CDR3: CASSPGTLGANVLTF
DNA: TGCGCCAGCAGCCCCGGGACTTTGGGGGCCAACGTCCTGACTTTC

J: TRBJ2-1
V: TRBV6-2/TRBV6-3
size: many
D: NA
CDR3: CASSYEENNEQFF
DNA: TGTGCCAGCAGTTACGAGGAGAACAATGAGCAGTTCTTC

J: TRBJ1-1
V: TRBV29-1
size: few
D: NA
CDR3: CSVEKGYTEAFF
DNA: TGCAGCGTTGAAAAGGGATACACTGAAGCTTTCTTT

J: TRBJ2-3
V: TRBV27
size: many
D: NA
CDR3: CASSFIRADTQYF
DNA: TGTGCCAGCAGTTTTATCAGGGCGGATACGCAGTATTTT

J: TRBJ1-4
V: TRBV20-1
size: many
D: NA
CDR3: CSAIQGSEKLFF
DNA: TGCAGTGCTATACAGGGTTCTGAAAAACTGTTTTTT

J: TRBJ2-1
V: TRBV7-9
size: many
D: NA
CDR3: CASSFSGGLYNEQFF
DNA: TGTGCCAGCAGCTTTAGCGGAGGGCTCTACAATGAGCAGTTCTTC

J: TRBJ1-4
V: TRBV6-5
size: many
D: TRBD1
CDR3: CASGRDRVNEKLFF
DNA: TGTGCCAGCGGCAGGGACAGGGTTAATGAAAAACTGTTTTTT

J: TRBJ2-3
V: TRBV7-2
size: NA
D: TRBD1
CDR3: CASSLAVGTGVYF
DNA: TGTGCCAGCAGCTTAGCAGTAGGGACAGGGGTGTATTTT

J: TRBJ2-3
V: TRBV30
size: many
D: NA
CDR3: CACSLATDTQYF
DNA: TGTGCCTGTTCCCTGGCCACAGATACGCAGTATTTT

J: TRBJ2-5
V: TRBV7-8
size: many
D: NA
CDR3: CASSQKQGLQLEETQYF
DNA: TGTGCCAGCAGCCAGAAACAGGGTCTTCAACTGGAAGAGACCCAGTACTTC

J: TRBJ2-3
V: TRBV4-3
size: NA
D: TRBD2
CDR3: CASSQDNNGRADTQYF
DNA: TGCGCCAGCAGCCAAGATAACAACGGGAGGGCCGATACGCAGTATTTT

J: TRBJ2-7
V: TRBV19
size: NA
D: TRBD2
CDR3: CASRLSGGLSYEQYF
DNA: TGTGCCAGTAGACTTAGCGGGGGGCTCTCCTACGAGCAGTACTTC

J: TRBJ1-1
V: TRBV7-9
size: many
D: TRBD1
CDR3: CASSRSGTANTEAFF
DNA: TGTGCCAGCAGCCGGAGTGGGACAGCGAACACTGAAGCTTTCTTT

J: TRBJ2-1
V: TRBV29-1
size: few
D: NA
CDR3: CSVEALEGGGDEQFF
DNA: TGCAGCGTTGAAGCCCTAGAGGGAGGGGGCGATGAGCAGTTCTTC

J: TRBJ2-6
V: TRBV10-3
size: few
D: NA
CDR3: CAISDVSGANVLTF
DNA: TGTGCCATCAGTGACGTGTCTGGGGCCAACGTCCTGACTTTC

J: TRBJ1-1
V: TRBV27
size: few
D: NA
CDR3: CASTPGNLNTEAFF
DNA: TGTGCCAGCACCCCGGGAAATCTGAACACTGAAGCTTTCTTT

J: TRBJ2-3
V: TRBV12-3/TRBV12-4
size: NA
D: TRBD1
CDR3: CASFRGQGDKDTQYF
DNA: TGTGCCAGCTTCCGGGGACAGGGGGACAAAGATACGCAGTATTTT

J: TRBJ2-4
V: TRBV29-1
size: many
D: NA
CDR3: CSVLPGRRGAGDIQYF
DNA: TGCAGCGTTCTACCTGGGCGTAGAGGGGCCGGGGACATTCAGTACTTC

J: TRBJ2-1
V: TRBV25-1
size: many
D: NA
CDR3: CASSPHGGPGYNEQFF
DNA: TGTGCCAGCAGTCCTCACGGGGGGCCTGGCTACAATGAGCAGTTCTTC

J: TRBJ2-7
V: TRBV27
size: NA
D: NA
CDR3: CASSFLGAYEQYF
DNA: TGTGCCAGCAGTTTCCTAGGGGCCTACGAGCAGTACTTC

J: TRBJ2-6
V: TRBV6-2/TRBV6-3
size: medium-sized
D: NA
CDR3: CASSPQGDSGANVLTF
DNA: TGTGCCAGCAGCCCACAGGGCGACTCTGGTGCCAACGTCCTGACTTTC

J: TRBJ2-3
V: TRBV7-2
size: many
D: NA
CDR3: CASSLDGADTQYF
DNA: TGTGCCAGCAGCTTAGATGGGGCAGATACGCAGTATTTT